These 27 T cell receptor beta chains share one sample of origin, sequenced in a study of blood T cell repertoires in COVID-19. TCRdb's table, derived via immunoSEQ multiplex PCR, lists solely in-frame clones and lacks some. The table lists over 150,000 clones, 70% to 90% of them singletons. The sequencing sample was made of peripheral blood. The source is a man between 18 and 29 years old who had recovered from COVID-19.

The rearrangement links TRBV27 to TRBJ1-3; unclear D gene. This CDR3 spans 12 amino acids. Germline V CDR1 and CDR2: MNHEY, SMNVEV (reference sequence). The germline V and J ends were trimmed by 7 bases and 0 bases, with 4 bases remaining between them. CDR3 coding DNA: TGTGCCAGCATCTTCTCTGGAAACACCATATATTTT. As protein: CASIFSGNTIYF.

This chain connects TRBV14 to TRBJ1-2, with 8 bases that match TRBD1. Unmatched junction bases numbered 7, after V lost 0 bases and J lost 7 bases. Per germline, CDR1 SGHDN and CDR2 FVKESK. CDR3 length: 15 residues. The CDR3 loop is CASSQDTGRGPGYTF. Written as DNA, the CDR3 is TGTGCCAGCAGCCAAGATACGGGCAGGGGGCCTGGCTACACCTTC.

The rearrangement joins TRBV20-1 to TRBJ2-1, with D possibly TRBD2 on 5 matching bases. Deletions cut 3 bases from V and 0 bases from J, with 12 bases between. From germline, CDR1 is DFQATT and CDR2 SNEGSKA (reference sequence). The CDR3 covers 15 residues. The CDR3: CSASGTGSSYNEQFF. DNA for the CDR3: TGCAGTGCTAGTGGTACGGGAAGCTCCTACAATGAGCAGTTCTTC.

The V gene is TRBV10-3, the J gene TRBJ1-2, with 12 bases matching TRBD1. This CDR3 contains 15 residues. CDR1 is ENHRY, CDR2 SYGVKD, per germline. Trimming took 7 bases from V and 6 from J; bases not matched to a gene: 9. CDR3: CAITPGQGAANGYTF. DNA for the CDR3: TGTGCCATCACCCCGGGACAGGGGGCAGCAAATGGCTACACCTTC.

V usage is TRBV6-2 or TRBV6-3 and J usage is TRBJ1-2; D might be TRBD1 (5 bases). V dropped 2 bases and J dropped 5 bases, with 12 bases sitting between them. Germline assignment: CDR1 MNHEY and CDR2 SVGEGT. There are 14 residues in the CDR3. The CDR3 region has the DNA TGTGCCAGCAGTTACGACGGCCGGGGGTATGGCTACACCTTC. This encodes CASSYDGRGYGYTF.

The rearrangement uses TRBV21-1 and TRBJ1-4; the table calls TRBD1, which could not be checked here. TRBV21-1 is a pseudogene locus. The CDR3 extends over 16 amino acids. In DNA form, the CDR3 reads TGTGCCAGCAGCCTCCCCGGACAACGTTATCCGGAAAAACTGTTTTTT. As protein: CASSLPGQRYPEKLFF.

This clone showed up just a few times. V gene TRBV7-9 combines with J gene TRBJ1-1; 8 bases fit TRBD1. The V gene end was trimmed by 0 bases and the J gene end by 3 bases; junction bases not matched to a gene: 9. Germline CDR1 is SEHNR and CDR2 is FQNEAQ (reference sequence). CDR3 length: 17 residues. CDR3 protein: CASSLAAGGYSHTEAFF. The CDR3 DNA sequence: TGTGCCAGCAGCTTAGCGGCAGGGGGCTATTCTCACACTGAAGCTTTCTTT.

The chain carries TRBV7-8 and TRBJ1-1; 8 bases are shared with TRBD1. This CDR3 has 14 residues. J was trimmed by 9 bases and V by 1 base; bases with no gene match: 7. CDR1 SGHVS and CDR2 FQNEAQ come from the germline V gene. CDR3 protein: CASSLVTGTGKAFF. The CDR3 nucleotides are TGTGCCAGCAGCTTAGTAACAGGGACAGGTAAAGCTTTCTTT.

This clone was picked up one time. The V and J genes are TRBV7-9 and TRBJ1-4; 11 bases fit TRBD1. Per the germline V gene, CDR1 is SEHNR and CDR2 is FQNEAQ (reference sequence). The length of the CDR3 is 14 residues. Trimming took 5 bases from V and 8 from J; bases not matched to a gene: 4. The DNA for the CDR3 is TGTGCCAGCAGCCCGGGACAGGGGGAGGAAAAACTGTTTTTT. Its translation: CASSPGQGEEKLFF.

Remarks on this clone: At one of its ends the junction is not consistent with the germline gene, which may arise from a read error. The genes are TRBV6-6 and TRBJ2-7, with TRBD2 as a possible D gene (5 bases). CDR1 MNHNY and CDR2 SVGAGI come from the germline V gene (reference sequence). The CDR3 covers 12 residues. The chain's CDR3 is CASRASSHEQYF. In DNA, the CDR3 is TGTGCCAGCAGGGCTAGCTCCCACGAGCAGTACTTC.

The CDR3 loop is CATALTGVHTEAFF. The DNA for the CDR3 is TGTGCCACCGCCTTAACAGGGGTGCACACTGAAGCTTTCTTT. The J gene is TRBJ1-1, the V gene TRBV6-6; TRBD1 agrees at 7 bases. The germline gives CDR1 MNHNY, CDR2 SVGAGI (reference sequence). V gave up 10 bases and J gave up 3 bases; unmatched junction bases: 11. The CDR3 is made up of 14 amino acids.

This sequence joins TRBV5-1 and TRBJ2-7; D may be TRBD1 (7 bases). This CDR3 has 16 amino acids. V shed 3 bases and J shed 5 bases, with 21 bases lying between them. Germline loops: CDR1 SGHRS, CDR2 YFSETQ. In DNA, the CDR3 is TGCGCCAGCAGCTCATTCCTGGAGGGGGCAAGGAACGAGCAGTACTTC. Amino acids: CASSSFLEGARNEQYF.

This clone occurred a few times. The chain joins TRBV5-6 to TRBJ2-7, with D perhaps matching TRBD1 (5 bases). The CDR3 length is 13 residues. Trimming took off 1 base at V and 2 bases at J, with 7 bases between the two ends. CDR1 and CDR2 from the germline V gene are SGHDT and YYEEEE. The CDR3 DNA reads TGTGCCAGCAGCTTGACAGGTCCCTACGAGCAGTACTTC. Protein: CASSLTGPYEQYF. The entire variable domain, with the rest obtained from reference TRBV5-6 and TRBJ2-7, is as follows: DAGVTQSPTHLIKTRGQQVTLRCSPKSGHDTVSWYQQALGQGPQFIFQYYEEEERQRGNFPDRFSGHQFPNYSSELNVNALLLGDSALYLCASSLTGPYEQYFGPGTRLTVT.

This sequence joins TRBV7-2 and TRBJ1-1; 7 nucleotides match TRBD1. V gave up 5 bases and J gave up 11 bases; unmatched junction bases: 8. This CDR3 spans 12 amino acids. From germline, CDR1 is SGHTA and CDR2 FQGNSA. DNA of the CDR3: TGTGCCAGCAGCCGTACCGACAGGGAGGCTTTCTTT. Amino acid sequence: CASSRTDREAFF.

This chain connects TRBV28 to TRBJ2-1; TRBD2 aligns across 10 bases. The ends lost 3 bases at V and 5 bases at J; junction bases unmatched: 1. Germline assignment: CDR1 MDHEN and CDR2 SYDVKM. The length of the CDR3 is 14 residues. CDR3 amino acids: CASSLLAGDNEQFF. For the CDR3, the DNA is TGTGCCAGCAGTTTGCTAGCGGGAGACAATGAGCAGTTCTTC.

The genes are TRBV6-5 and TRBJ2-3; 10 nucleotides line up with TRBD2. Germline CDR1 reads MNHEY; CDR2 reads SVGAGI. This CDR3 is built from 16 residues. Unmatched junction bases numbered 9, after V lost 2 bases and J lost 7 bases. The CDR3 nucleotides are TGTGCCAGCAGTTACATTGGTGCTAGCGGGAGATATACGCAGTATTTT. Amino acid sequence: CASSYIGASGRYTQYF.

This clone was detected a few times. V gene TRBV11-3 combines with J gene TRBJ2-3, with D unresolved. Germline CDR1 is SGHNT and CDR2 is YENEEA. The CDR3 has 12 amino acids. V was cut by 8 bases and J by 1 base, with 7 bases left in between. For the CDR3, the DNA is TGTGCCAGCTCACCAGGCACAGATACGCAGTATTTT. It is translated as CASSPGTDTQYF.

The gene calls are TRBV9 and TRBJ2-7; 8 bases are a match to TRBD1. Germline V gene lookup returns CDR1 SGDLS and CDR2 YYNGEE. The CDR3 sequence is 14 residues long. The V gene end was trimmed by 2 bases and the J gene end by 5 bases; junction bases not matched to a gene: 6. The CDR3 spells CASSVSPQGDEQYF. In nucleotides, the CDR3 is TGTGCCAGCAGCGTTTCCCCACAGGGGGACGAGCAGTACTTC.

The rearrangement links TRBV27 to TRBJ2-7; D might be TRBD2 (6 bases). Trimming removed 5 bases at V and 0 bases at J, with 8 bases between. The CDR3 spans 13 residues. The germline V gene has CDR1 MNHEY and CDR2 SMNVEV (reference sequence). CDR3 nucleotide sequence: TGTGCCAGCAGTCTGACTAGCTCCTACGAGCAGTACTTC. It yields the protein CASSLTSSYEQYF.

The chain recombines TRBV20-1 with TRBJ2-1; D gene unclear. V was trimmed by 3 bases and J by 9 bases, leaving 6 bases between them. This CDR3 is built from 10 residues. The germline V gene encodes CDR1 DFQATT and CDR2 SNEGSKA (reference sequence). The DNA for the CDR3 is TGCAGTGCTAGCTACGTTGAGCAGTTCTTC. Residues: CSASYVEQFF.

The rearrangement uses TRBV5-1 and TRBJ1-1, with D unclear. V lost 0 bases to trimming and J lost 0 bases, with 9 bases between them. This CDR3 has 15 amino acids. Germline assignment: CDR1 SGHRS and CDR2 YFSETQ. The CDR3 bases are TGCGCCAGCAGCTTGGGGGCAAGCATGAACACTGAAGCTTTCTTT. This translates into CASSLGASMNTEAFF.

Written as DNA, the CDR3 is TGTGCCACCAGTGATGAGGGGACTGCCTCTGGGGCCAACGTCCTGACTTTC. The encoded protein is CATSDEGTASGANVLTF. The V call is TRBV24-1, the J call TRBJ2-6, with a tentative D call TRBD2 (6 bases). The V gene's germline CDR1 is KGHDR and CDR2 SFDVKD. CDR3 length: 17 residues. V dropped 3 bases and J dropped 0 bases, with 11 bases sitting between them.

In this sample, this clone turned up once. The chain carries TRBV7-9 and TRBJ2-1; TRBD1 is a possible D gene (5 bases). V was clipped by 1 base and J by 12 bases, with 22 bases between them. Looked up from germline, CDR1 is SEHNR and CDR2 is FQNEAQ (reference sequence). The CDR3 has 16 residues. CDR3 nucleotides: TGTGCCAGCAGCTTAGGGGTAGTGGAGATACAGGCCGGGCAGTTCTTC. It specifies CASSLGVVEIQAGQFF.

The chain recombines TRBV9 with TRBJ2-5, with 9 bases lining up with TRBD2. V trimming: 0 bases; J trimming: 5 bases; junction bases outside the gene matches: 8. This CDR3 has 16 residues. CDR1 is SGDLS, CDR2 YYNGEE, per germline. Written as DNA, the CDR3 is TGTGCCAGCAGCGTAGGGGCTAGCGGGGTGGGGGAGACCCAGTACTTC. Translated, it gives CASSVGASGVGETQYF.

The chain joins TRBV2 to TRBJ2-1; 11 bases map to TRBD2. The CDR3 is 14 amino acids. Trimming at V came to 7 bases and at J to 7 bases, leaving 6 bases not matched to a gene. CDR1 is SNHLY and CDR2 is FYNNEI in the germline V gene. This chain's CDR3 is CASMLAGGLNEQFF. The CDR3 DNA is TGTGCCAGCATGTTAGCGGGAGGGCTAAATGAGCAGTTCTTC.

The genes are TRBV5-5 and TRBJ1-1; D gene ambiguous. This CDR3 has 15 amino acids. CDR1 SGHKS and CDR2 YYEKEE come from the germline V gene (reference sequence). Trimming took 2 bases from V and 2 from J, leaving 13 bases between them. CDR3 coding DNA: TGTGCCAGCAGCTTCTCAGAGGTCAGAAACACTGAAGCTTTCTTT. This encodes CASSFSEVRNTEAFF.

The rearrangement joins TRBV21-1 to TRBJ1-2; the table's D call, TRBD1, has no DNA check behind it. TRBV21-1 corresponds to a pseudogene. This CDR3 comprises 11 residues. The DNA for the CDR3 is TGTGCCAGCTCCTTGGGGCAAGGCTACACCTTC. This translates into CASSLGQGYTF.